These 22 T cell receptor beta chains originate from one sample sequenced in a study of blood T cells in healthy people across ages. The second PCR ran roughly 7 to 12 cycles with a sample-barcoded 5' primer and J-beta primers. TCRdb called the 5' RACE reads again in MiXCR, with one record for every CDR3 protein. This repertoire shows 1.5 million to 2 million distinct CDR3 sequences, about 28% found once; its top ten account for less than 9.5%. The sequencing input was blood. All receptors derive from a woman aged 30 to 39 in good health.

The DNA of the CDR3 is TGCGCCAGCAGCACCCGACAGGGGGGCGAAAAACTGTTTTTT. Translated, it gives CASSTRQGGEKLFF. This chain connects TRBV5-1 to TRBJ1-4; TRBD1 matches at 9 bases. CDR1 and CDR2 from the germline V gene are SGHRS and YFSETQ. The junction had 6 bases not matched to a gene; V was cut back by 4 bases and J by 8 bases. CDR3 length: 14 residues.

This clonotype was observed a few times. CDR3 sequence (DNA): TGCAGCGTTGAACTCCCCTTGACAGGCCAATATTACGAGCAGTACTTC. Translation: CSVELPLTGQYYEQYF. J is TRBJ2-7 and V is TRBV29-1; possibly TRBD1 for D (6 bases). CDR3 length: 16 residues. Germline CDR1 is SQVTM and CDR2 is ANQGSEA. The V end lost 2 bases, the J end lost 4 bases, and 21 bases lay between the germline ends.

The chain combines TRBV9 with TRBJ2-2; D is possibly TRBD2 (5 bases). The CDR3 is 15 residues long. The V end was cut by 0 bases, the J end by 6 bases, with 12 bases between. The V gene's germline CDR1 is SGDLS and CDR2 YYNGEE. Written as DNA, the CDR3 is TGTGCCAGCAGCGTAGTTACCACCGGGGCCGGGGAGCTGTTTTTT. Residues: CASSVVTTGAGELFF.

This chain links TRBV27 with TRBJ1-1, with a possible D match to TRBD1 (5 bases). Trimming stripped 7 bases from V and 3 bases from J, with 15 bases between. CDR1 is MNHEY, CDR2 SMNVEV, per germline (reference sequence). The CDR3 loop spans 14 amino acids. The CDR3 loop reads CASIKPGMYTEAFF. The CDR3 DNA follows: TGTGCCAGCATCAAACCAGGGATGTACACTGAAGCTTTCTTT.

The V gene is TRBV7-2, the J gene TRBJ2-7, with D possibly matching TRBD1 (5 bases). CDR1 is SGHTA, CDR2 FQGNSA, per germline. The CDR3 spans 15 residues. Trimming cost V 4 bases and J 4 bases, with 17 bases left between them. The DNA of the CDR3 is TGTGCCAGCAGCTCCCAGGGCGTGACTGGATACGAGCAGTACTTC. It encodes CASSSQGVTGYEQYF. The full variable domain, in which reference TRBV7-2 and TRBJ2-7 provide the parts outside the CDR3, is GAGVSQSPSNKVTEKGKDVELRCDPISGHTALYWYRQSLGQGLEFLIYFQGNSAPDKSGLPSDRFSAERTGGSVSTLTIQRTQQEDSAVYLCASSSQGVTGYEQYFGPGTRLTVT.

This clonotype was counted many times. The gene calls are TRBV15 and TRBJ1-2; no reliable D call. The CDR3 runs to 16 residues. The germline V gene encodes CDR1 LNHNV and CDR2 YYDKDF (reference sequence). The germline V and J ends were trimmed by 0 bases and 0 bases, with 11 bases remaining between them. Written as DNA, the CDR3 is TGTGCCACCAGCAGAGATGCGCGGGTATCTAACTATGGCTACACCTTC. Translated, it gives CATSRDARVSNYGYTF. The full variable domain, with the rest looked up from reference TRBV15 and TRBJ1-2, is DAMVIQNPRYQVTQFGKPVTLSCSQTLNHNVMYWYQQKSSQAPKLLFHYYDKDFNNEADTPDNFQSRRPNTSFCFLDIRSPGLGDTAMYLCATSRDARVSNYGYTFGSGTRLTVV.

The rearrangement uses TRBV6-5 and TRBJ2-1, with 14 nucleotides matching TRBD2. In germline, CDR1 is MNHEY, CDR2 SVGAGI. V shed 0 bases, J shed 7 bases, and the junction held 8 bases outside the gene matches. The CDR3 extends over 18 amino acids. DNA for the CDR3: TGTGCCAGCAGTTACTCGACGACTAGCGGGGGGGTTGGGAATGAGCAGTTCTTC. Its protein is CASSYSTTSGGVGNEQFF.

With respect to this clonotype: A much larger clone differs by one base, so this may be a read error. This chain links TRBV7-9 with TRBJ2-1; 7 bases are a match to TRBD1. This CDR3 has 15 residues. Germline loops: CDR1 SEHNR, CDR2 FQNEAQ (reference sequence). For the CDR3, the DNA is TGTGCCAGCAGCATAGACGGGGACAGAAACAATGAGCGGTTCTTC. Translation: CASSIDGDRNNERFF.

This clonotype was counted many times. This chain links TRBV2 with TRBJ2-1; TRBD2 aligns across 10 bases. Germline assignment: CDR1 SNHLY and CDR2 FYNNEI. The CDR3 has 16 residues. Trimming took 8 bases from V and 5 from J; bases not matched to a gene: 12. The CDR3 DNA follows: TGTGCCAGCGGAGGGCCTCTAGCGGGGGCTGACAATGAGCAGTTCTTC. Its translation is CASGGPLAGADNEQFF.

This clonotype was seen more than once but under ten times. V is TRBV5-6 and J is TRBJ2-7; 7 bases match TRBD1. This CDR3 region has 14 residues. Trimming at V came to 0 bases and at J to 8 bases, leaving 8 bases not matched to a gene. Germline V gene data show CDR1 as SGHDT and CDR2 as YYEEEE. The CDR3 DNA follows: TGTGCCAGCAGCTTGGACCCCGGACAGGAGAAGCAGTACTTC. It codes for CASSLDPGQEKQYF.

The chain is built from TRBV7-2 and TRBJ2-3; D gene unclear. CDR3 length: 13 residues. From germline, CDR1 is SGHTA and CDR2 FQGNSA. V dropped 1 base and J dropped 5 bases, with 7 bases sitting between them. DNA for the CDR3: TGTGCCAGCAGCTTAGTTTGGCAAGATACGCAGTATTTT. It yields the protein CASSLVWQDTQYF.

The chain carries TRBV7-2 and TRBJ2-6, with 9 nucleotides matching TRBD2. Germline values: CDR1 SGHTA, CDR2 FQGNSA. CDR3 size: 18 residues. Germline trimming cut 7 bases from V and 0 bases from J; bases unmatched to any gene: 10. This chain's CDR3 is CASIQPGLAPSGANVLTF. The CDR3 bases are TGTGCCAGCATCCAACCGGGACTAGCCCCCTCTGGGGCCAACGTCCTGACTTTC.

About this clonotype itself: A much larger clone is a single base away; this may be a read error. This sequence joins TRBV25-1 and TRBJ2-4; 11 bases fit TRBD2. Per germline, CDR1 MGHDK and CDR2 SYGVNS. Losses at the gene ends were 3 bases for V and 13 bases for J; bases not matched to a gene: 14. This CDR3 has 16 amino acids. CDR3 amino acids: CASSDPTSGTYNEQYF. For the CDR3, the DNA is TGTGCCAGCAGTGACCCGACTAGCGGGACCTACAATGAGCAGTACTTC.

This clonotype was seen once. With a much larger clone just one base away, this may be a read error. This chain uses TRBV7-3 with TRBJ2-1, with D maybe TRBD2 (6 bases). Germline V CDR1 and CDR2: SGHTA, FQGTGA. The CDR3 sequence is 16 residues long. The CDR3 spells CASSLSGRGSNNEQFF. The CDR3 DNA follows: TGTGCCAGCAGCTTAAGTGGGCGGGGCTCCAACAATGAGCAGTTCTTC.

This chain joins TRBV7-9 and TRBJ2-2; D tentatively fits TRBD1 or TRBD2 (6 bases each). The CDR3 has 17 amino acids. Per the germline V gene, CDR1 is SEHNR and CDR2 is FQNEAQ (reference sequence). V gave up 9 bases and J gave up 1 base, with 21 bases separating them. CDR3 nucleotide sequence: TGTGCCAGACACGCCATCGGGGGCCTAAGGAACACCGGGGAGCTGTTTTTT. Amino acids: CARHAIGGLRNTGELFF.

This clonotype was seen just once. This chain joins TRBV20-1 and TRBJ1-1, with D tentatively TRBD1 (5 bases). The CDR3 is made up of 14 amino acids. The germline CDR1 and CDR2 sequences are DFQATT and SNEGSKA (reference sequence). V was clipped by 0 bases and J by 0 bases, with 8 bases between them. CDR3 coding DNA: TGCAGTGCTAGAGACCACAGGATGAACACTGAAGCTTTCTTT. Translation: CSARDHRMNTEAFF.

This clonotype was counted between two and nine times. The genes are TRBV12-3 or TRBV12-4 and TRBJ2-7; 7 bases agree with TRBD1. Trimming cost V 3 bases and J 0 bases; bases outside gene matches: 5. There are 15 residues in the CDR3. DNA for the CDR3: TGTGCCAGCAGTTTTGGGGGACAGCTCTCCTACGAGCAGTACTTC. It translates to CASSFGGQLSYEQYF.

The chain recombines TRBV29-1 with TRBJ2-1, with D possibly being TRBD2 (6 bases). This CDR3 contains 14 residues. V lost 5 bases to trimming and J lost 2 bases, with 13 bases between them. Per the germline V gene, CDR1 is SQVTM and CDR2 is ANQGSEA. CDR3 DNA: TGCAGCGTTAGACTAGTGATACCCTACAATGAGCAGTTCTTC. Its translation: CSVRLVIPYNEQFF.

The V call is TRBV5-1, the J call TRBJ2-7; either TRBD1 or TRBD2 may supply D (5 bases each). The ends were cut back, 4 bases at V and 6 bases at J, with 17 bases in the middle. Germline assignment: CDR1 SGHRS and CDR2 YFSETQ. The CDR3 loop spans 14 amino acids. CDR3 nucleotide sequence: TGCGCCAGCAGCCCGGGGCGGCGGGCGGCCGAGCAGTACTTC. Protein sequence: CASSPGRRAAEQYF.

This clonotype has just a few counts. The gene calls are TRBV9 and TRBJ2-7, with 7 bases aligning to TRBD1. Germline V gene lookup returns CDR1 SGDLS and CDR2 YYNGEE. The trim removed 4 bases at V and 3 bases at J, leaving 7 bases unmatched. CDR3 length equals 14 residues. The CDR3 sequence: CASSPEDRNYEQYF. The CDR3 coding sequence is TGTGCCAGCAGCCCTGAGGACAGGAACTACGAGCAGTACTTC.

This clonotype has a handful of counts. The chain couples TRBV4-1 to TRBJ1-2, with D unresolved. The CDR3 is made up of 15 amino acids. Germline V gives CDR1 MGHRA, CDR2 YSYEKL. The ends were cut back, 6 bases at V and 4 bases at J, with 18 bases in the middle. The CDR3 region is CASRVMDAGFYGYTF. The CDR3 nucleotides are TGCGCCAGCAGGGTAATGGACGCCGGATTCTATGGCTACACCTTC.

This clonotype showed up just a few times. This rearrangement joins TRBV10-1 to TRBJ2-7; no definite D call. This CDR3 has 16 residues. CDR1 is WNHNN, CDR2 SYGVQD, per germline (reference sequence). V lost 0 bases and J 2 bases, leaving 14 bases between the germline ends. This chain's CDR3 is CASSESLVNPTYEQYF. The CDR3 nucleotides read TGCGCCAGCAGTGAGTCGTTGGTAAACCCAACCTACGAGCAGTACTTC.